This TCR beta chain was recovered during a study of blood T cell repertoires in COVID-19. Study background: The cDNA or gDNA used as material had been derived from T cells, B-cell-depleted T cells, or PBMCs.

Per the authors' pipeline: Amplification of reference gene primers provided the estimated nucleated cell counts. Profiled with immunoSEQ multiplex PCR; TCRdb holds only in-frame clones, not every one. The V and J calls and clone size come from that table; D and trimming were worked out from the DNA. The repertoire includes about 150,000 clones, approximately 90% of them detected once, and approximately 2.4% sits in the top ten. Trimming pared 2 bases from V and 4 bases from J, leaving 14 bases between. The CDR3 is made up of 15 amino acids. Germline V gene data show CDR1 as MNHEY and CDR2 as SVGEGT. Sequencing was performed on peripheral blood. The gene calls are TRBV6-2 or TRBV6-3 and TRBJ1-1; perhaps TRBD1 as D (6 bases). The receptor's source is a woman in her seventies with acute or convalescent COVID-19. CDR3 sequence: CASSYLQGRGTEAFF. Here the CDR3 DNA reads TGTGCCAGCAGTTACCTACAGGGCCGGGGCACTGAAGCTTTCTTT.